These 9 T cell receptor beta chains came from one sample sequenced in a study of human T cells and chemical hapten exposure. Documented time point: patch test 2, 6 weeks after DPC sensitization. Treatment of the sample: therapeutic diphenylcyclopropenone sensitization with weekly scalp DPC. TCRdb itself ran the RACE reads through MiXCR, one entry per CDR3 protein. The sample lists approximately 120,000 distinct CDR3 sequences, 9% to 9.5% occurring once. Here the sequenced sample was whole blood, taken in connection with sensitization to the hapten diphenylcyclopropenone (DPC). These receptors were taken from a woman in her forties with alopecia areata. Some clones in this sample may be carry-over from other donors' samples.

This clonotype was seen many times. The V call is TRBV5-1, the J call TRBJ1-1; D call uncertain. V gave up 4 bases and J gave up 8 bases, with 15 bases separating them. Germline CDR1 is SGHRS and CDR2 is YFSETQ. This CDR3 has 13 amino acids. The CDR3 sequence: CASSALQAKEAFF. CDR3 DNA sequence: TGCGCCAGCAGCGCCCTCCAGGCTAAAGAAGCTTTCTTT.

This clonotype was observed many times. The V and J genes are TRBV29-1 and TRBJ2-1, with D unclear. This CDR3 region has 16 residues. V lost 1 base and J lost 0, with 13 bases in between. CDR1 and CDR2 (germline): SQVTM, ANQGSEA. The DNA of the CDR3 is TGCAGCGTTGAAGCGTCCGGATTCAGCTCCTACAATGAGCAGTTCTTC. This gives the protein CSVEASGFSSYNEQFF.

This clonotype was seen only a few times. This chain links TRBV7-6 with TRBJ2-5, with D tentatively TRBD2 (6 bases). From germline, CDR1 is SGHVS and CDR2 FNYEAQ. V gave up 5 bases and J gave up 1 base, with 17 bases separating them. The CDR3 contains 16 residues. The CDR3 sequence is CASSPAEGPVQETQYF. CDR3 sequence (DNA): TGTGCCAGCAGCCCCGCGGAGGGGCCAGTCCAAGAGACCCAGTACTTC.

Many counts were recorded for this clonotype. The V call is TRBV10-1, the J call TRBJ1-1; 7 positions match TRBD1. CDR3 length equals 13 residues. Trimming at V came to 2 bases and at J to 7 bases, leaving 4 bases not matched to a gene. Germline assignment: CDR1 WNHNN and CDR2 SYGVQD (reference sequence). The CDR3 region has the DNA TGCGCCAGCAGTGAGCGGGACAGAGGTGAAGCTTTCTTT. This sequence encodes CASSERDRGEAFF.

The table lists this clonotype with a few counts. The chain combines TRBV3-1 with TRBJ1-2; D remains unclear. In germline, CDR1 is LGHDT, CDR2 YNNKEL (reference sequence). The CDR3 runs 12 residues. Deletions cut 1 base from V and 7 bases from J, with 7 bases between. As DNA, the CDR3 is TGTGCCAGCAGCCAAGGGGTATCTGGCTACACCTTC. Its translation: CASSQGVSGYTF.

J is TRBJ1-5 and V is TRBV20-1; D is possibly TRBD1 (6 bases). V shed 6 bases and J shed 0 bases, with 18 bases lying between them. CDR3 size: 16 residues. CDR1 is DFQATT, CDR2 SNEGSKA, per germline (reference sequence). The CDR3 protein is CSAPSRQAYSNQPQHF. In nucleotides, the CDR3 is TGCAGTGCCCCCTCCAGACAGGCGTATAGCAATCAGCCCCAGCATTTT.

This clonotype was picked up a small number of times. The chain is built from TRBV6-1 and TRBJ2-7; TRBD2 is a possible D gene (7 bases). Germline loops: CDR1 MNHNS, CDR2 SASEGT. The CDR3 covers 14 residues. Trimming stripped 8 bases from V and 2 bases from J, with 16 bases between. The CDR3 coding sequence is TGTGCCAGCTTCACGGGGGGCCTACCCTACGAGCAGTACTTC. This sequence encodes CASFTGGLPYEQYF.

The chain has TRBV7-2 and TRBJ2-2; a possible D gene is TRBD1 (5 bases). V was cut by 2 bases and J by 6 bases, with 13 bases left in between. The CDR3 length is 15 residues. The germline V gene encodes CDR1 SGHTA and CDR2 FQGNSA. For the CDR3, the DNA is TGTGCCAGCAGCTTACGACAGACCTGGTCCGGGGAGCTGTTTTTT. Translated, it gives CASSLRQTWSGELFF.

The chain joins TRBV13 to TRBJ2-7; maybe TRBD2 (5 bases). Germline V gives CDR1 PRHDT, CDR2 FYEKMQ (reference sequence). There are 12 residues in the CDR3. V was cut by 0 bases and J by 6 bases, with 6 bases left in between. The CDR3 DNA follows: TGTGCCAGCAGCTTAGGCCGGGGCGAGCAGTACTTC. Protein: CASSLGRGEQYF.